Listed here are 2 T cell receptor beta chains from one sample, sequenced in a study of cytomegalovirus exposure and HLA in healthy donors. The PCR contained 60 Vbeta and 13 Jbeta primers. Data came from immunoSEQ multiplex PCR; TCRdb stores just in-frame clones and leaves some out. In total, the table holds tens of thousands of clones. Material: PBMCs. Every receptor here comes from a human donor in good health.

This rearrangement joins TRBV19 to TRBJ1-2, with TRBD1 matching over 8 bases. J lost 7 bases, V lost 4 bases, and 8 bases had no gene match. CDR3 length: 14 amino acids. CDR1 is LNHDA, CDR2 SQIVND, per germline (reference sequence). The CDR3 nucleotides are TGTGCCAGTAGTACAAAAACAGGGGGACGTGGCTACACCTTC. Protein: CASSTKTGGRGYTF.

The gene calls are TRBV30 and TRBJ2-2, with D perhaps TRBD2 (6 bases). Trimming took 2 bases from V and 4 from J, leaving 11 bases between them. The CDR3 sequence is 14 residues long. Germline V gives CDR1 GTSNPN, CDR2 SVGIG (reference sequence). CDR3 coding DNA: TGTGCCTGGAGTACCGGGGGTCGCACCGGGGAGCTGTTTTTT. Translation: CAWSTGGRTGELFF.